The present entry profiles one TCR beta chain with its context. The data derive from a study of T cell responses to AZD1222 COVID-19 vaccine. Here immunoSEQ multiplex PCR was the method, and the copy in TCRdb shows in-frame clones only, minus some. The sample lists under 140,000 clones; approximately 90% were seen once. This CDR3 spans 13 amino acids. V lost 2 bases and J 4 bases, leaving 9 bases between the germline ends. The germline CDR1 and CDR2 sequences are SGHRS and YFSETQ. Sequencing used peripheral blood, obtained on day 0 of AZD1222 vaccination. This receptor was taken from an adult in good health. The rearrangement joins TRBV5-1 to TRBJ2-5; the D call may be TRBD1 or TRBD2 (6 bases each). CDR3 coding DNA: TGCGCCAGCAGCTTTGGGGGGCTAGAGACCCAGTACTTC. Its protein is CASSFGGLETQYF.